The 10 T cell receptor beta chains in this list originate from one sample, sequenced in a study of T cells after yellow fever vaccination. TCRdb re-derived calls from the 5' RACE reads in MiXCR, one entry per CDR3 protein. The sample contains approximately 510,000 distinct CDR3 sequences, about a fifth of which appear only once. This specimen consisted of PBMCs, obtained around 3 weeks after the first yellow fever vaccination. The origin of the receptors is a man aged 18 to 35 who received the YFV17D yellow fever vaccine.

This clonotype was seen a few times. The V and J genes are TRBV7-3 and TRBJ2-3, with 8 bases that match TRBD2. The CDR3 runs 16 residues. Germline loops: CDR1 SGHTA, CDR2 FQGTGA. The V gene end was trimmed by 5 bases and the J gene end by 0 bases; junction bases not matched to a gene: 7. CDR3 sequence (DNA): TGTGCCAGCAGCCAAAACCAGCGGGGGAGCACAGATACGCAGTATTTT. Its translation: CASSQNQRGSTDTQYF.

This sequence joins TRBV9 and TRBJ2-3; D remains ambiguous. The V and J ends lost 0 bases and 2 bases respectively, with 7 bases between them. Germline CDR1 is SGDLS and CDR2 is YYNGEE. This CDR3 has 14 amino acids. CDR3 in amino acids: CASSVDGNTDTQYF. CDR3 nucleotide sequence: TGTGCCAGCAGCGTAGACGGCAACACAGATACGCAGTATTTT.

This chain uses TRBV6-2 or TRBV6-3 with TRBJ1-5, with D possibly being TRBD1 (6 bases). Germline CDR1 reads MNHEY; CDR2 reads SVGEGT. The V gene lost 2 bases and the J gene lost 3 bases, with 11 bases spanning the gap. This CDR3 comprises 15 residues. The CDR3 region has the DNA TGTGCCAGCAGTTACGCGGGACAAGTCAATCAGCCCCAGCATTTT. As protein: CASSYAGQVNQPQHF.

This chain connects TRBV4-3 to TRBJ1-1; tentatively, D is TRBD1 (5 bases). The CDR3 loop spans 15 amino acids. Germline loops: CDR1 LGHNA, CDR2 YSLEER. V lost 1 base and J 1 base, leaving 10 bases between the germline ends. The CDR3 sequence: CASSQVAQANTEAFF. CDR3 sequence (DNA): TGCGCCAGCAGCCAAGTAGCACAGGCGAACACTGAAGCTTTCTTT.

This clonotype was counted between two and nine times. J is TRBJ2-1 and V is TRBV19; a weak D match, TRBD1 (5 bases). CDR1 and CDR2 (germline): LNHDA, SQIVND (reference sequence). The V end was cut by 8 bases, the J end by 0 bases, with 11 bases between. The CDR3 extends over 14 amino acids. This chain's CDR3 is CASADRASYNEQFF. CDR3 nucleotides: TGTGCCAGTGCCGACAGAGCCTCCTACAATGAGCAGTTCTTC.

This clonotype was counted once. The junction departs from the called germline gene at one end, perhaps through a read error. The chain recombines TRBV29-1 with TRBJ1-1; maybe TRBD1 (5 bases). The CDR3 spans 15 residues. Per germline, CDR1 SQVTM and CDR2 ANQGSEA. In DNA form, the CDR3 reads TGCAGCGTTCTCAACCCGAGGGGTGGTAGTACTGAAGCTTCCTTT. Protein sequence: CSVLNPRGGSTEASF.

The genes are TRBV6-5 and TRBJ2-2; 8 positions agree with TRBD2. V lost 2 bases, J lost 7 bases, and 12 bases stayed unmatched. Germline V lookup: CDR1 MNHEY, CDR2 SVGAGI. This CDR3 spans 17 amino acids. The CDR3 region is CASSYEGTRSFGGELFF. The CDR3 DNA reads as TGTGCCAGCAGTTACGAAGGGACTAGAAGTTTCGGCGGGGAGCTGTTTTTT.

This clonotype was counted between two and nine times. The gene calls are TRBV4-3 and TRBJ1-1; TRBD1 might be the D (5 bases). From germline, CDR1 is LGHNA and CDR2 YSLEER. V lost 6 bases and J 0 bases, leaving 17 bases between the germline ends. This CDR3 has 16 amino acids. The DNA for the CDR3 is TGCGCCAGCAGTCCGCAAGTTGGGGGATTGAACACTGAAGCTTTCTTT. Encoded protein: CASSPQVGGLNTEAFF.

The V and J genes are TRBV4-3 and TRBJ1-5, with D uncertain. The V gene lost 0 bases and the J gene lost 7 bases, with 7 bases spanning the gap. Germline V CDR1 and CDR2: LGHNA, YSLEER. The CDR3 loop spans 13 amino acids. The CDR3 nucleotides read TGCGCCAGCAGCCAAGATTCAGGACAGCCCCAGCATTTT. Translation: CASSQDSGQPQHF.

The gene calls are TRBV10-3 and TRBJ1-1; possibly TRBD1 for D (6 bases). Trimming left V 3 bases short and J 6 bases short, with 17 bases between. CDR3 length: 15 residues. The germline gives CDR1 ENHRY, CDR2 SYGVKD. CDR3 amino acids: CAISEGGIQGAEAFF. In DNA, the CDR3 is TGTGCCATCAGTGAAGGGGGAATACAGGGAGCTGAAGCTTTCTTT.